This T cell receptor (beta chain) came from a study of naive and memory T cell subsets. Study results and caveats: In CD4 and CD8 cells, diversity dropped from naive through EMRA. The power law exponent of TCR abundance differed between naive and memory cells.

Sequential positive selection took CD4 T cells first, then CD8 T cells. This clonotype was seen only a few times. Its target is unknown. Germline CDR1 is KGHSH and CDR2 is LQKENI. This CDR3 has 15 amino acids. The V end was cut by 6 bases, the J end by 8 bases, with 19 bases between. Two oligonucleotides, mixed equimolar, formed the beta constant-region primer covering TRBC1 and TRBC2. A 12-nucleotide UMI and the SP2 primer were added to the cDNA 3' end by oligonucleotide ligation. TCRdb processed the UMI-ligation and nested PCR reads anew with MiXCR; each CDR3 protein has one entry. Seen here are over 25,000 distinct CDR3 sequences, roughly 10% observed once, and the top ten hold roughly a sixth.

The chain uses TRBV18 and TRBJ1-4; possibly TRBD1 for D (6 bases). The source is a human donor in good health. The sequenced sample was effector memory CD4+ T cells from blood. Noted subset: effector memory, CD45RA- CD27-. CDR3 region: CASSRAVQGQEKLFF. The CDR3 DNA sequence: TGTGCCAGCTCCCGGGCGGTACAGGGACAAGAAAAACTGTTTTTT.